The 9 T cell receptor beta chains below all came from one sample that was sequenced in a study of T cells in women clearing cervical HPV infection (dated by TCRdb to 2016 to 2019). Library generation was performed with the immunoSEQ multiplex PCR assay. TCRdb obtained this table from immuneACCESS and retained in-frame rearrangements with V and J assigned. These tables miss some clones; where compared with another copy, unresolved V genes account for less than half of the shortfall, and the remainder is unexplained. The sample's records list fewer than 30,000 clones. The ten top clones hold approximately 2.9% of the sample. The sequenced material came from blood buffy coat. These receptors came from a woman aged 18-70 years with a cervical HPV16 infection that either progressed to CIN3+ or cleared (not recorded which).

CDR3 bases read: TGTGCCAGTAGTCCGGGTCAGGGTGTAGACACTGAA. Protein product: CASSPGQGVDTE. The full CDR3 sequence reads CASSPGQGVDTEAFF. The gene calls are TRBV19 and TRBJ1-1, with D possibly matching TRBD1 (5 bases). The read ends 3 residues early relative to the CDR3; the germline J gene fills the gap. This CDR3 region has 15 residues. CDR1 is LNHDA and CDR2 is SQIVND in the germline V gene (reference sequence). The V and J ends lost 5 bases and 3 bases respectively, with 16 bases between them.

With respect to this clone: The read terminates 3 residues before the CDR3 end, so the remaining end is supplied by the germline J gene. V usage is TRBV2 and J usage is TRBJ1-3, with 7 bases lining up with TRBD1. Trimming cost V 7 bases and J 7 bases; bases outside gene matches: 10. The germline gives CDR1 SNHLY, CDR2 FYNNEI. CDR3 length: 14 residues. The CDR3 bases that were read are TGTGCCAGCATCTACAGGGGCTCGGGGAACACC. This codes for CASIYRGSGNT. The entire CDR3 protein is CASIYRGSGNTIYF.

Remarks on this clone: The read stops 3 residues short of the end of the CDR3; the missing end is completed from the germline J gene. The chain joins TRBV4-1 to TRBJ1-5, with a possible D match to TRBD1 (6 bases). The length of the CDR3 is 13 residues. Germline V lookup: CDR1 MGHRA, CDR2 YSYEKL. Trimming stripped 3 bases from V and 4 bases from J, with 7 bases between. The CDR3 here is CASSHQGNQPQHF. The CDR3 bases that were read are TGCGCCAGCAGCCATCAGGGGAATCAGCCC.

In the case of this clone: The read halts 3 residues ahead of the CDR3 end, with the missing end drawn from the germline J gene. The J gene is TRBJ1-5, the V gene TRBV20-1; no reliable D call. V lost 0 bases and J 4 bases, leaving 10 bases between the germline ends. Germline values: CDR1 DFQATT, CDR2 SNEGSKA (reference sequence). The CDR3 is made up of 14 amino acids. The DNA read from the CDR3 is TGCAGTGCTAGAGACCCCACGGGGAATCAGCCC. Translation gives CSARDPTGNQP. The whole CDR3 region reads CSARDPTGNQPQHF.

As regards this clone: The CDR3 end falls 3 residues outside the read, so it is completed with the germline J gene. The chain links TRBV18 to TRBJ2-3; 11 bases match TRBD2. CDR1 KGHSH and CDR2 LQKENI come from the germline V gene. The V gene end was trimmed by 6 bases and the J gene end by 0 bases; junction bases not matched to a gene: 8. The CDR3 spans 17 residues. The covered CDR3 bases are TGTGCCAGCTCTCATGAAAGGACTAGCGGGAGCACAGATACG. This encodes CASSHERTSGSTDT. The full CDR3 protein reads CASSHERTSGSTDTQYF.

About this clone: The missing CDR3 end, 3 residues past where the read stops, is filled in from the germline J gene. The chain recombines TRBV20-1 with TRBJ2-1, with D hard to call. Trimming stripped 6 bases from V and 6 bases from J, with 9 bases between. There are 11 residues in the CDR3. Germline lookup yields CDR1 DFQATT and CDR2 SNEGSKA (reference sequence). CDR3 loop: CSAEQLNEQFF. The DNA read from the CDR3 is TGCAGTGCGGAACAGCTCAATGAG.

CDR3 bases read: TGTGCCAGCAGCTTAGGTGACAGGGGTAGGGACGAC. Translating gives CASSLGDRGRDD. The CDR3 in its entirety is CASSLGDRGRDDYTF. The chain uses TRBV7-9 and TRBJ1-2, with 8 bases matching TRBD1. The read stops 3 residues short of the end of the CDR3; the missing end is completed from the germline J gene. Germline CDR1 reads SEHNR; CDR2 reads FQNEAQ (reference sequence). The CDR3 is 15 amino acids.

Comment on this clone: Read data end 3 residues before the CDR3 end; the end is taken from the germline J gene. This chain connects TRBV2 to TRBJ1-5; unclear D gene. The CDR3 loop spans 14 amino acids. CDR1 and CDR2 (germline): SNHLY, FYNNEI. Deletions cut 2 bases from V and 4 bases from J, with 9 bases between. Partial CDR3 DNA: TGTGCCAGCAGTGAACATTCCACTAATCAGCCC. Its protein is CASSEHSTNQP. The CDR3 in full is CASSEHSTNQPQHF. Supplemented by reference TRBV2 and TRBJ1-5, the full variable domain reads EPEVTQTPSHQVTQMGQEVILRCVPISNHLYFYWYRQILGQKVEFLVSFYNNEISEKSEIFDDQFSVERPDGSNFTLKIRSTKLEDSAMYFCASSEHSTNQPQHFGDGTRLSIL.

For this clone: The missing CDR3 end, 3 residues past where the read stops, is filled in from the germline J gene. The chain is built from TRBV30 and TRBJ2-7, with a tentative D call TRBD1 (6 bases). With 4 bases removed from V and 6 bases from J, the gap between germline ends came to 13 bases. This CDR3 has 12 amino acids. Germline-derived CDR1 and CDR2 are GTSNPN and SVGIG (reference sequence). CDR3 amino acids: CAWNWGRGEQYF. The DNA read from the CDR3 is TGTGCCTGGAATTGGGGCAGGGGCGAG.